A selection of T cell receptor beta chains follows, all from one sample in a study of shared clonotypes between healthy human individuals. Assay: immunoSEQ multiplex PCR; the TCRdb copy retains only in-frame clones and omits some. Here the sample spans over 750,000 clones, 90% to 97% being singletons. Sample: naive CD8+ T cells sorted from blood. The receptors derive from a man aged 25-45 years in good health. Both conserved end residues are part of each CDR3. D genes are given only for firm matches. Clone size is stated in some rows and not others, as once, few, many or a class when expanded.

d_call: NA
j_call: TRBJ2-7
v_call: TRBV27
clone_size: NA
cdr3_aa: CASSLSRLDEQYF
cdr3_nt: TGTGCCAGCAGTTTATCCCGATTGGACGAGCAGTACTTC

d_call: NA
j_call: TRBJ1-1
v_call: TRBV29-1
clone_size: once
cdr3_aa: CSVGKPGAMNTEAFF
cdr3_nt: TGCAGCGTTGGCAAACCTGGGGCGATGAACACTGAAGCTTTCTTT

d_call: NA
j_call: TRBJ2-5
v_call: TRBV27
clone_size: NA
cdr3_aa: CASSLSYGLWETQYF
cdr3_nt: TGTGCCAGCAGTTTATCGTACGGCCTTTGGGAGACCCAGTACTTC

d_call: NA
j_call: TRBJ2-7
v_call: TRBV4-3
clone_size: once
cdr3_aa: CASSQEWTEHYEQYF
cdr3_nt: TGCGCCAGCAGCCAAGAATGGACAGAACACTACGAGCAGTACTTC

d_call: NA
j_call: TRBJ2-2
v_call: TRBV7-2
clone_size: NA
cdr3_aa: CASSLGGNTGELFF
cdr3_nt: TGTGCCAGCAGCTTAGGTGGGAACACCGGGGAGCTGTTTTTT

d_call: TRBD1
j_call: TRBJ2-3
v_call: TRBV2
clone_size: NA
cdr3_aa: CASKGQDPDTQYF
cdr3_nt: TGTGCCAGCAAGGGACAGGACCCAGATACGCAGTATTTT

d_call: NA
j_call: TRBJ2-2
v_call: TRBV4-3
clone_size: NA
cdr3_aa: CASSQWTANTGELFF
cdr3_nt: TGCGCCAGCAGCCAATGGACAGCGAACACCGGGGAGCTGTTTTTT

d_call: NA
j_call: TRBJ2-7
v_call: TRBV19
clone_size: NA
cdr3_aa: CASSNDRVRGDEQYF
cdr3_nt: TGTGCCAGTAGTAATGATAGGGTGCGTGGTGACGAGCAGTACTTC

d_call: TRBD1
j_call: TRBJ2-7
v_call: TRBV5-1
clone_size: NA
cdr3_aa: CASSRDRAGEQQYF
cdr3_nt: TGCGCCAGCAGTAGGGACAGGGCCGGGGAGCAGCAGTACTTC

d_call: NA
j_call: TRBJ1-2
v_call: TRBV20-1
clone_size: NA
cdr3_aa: CSAGRADGYTF
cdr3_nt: TGCAGTGCTGGACGAGCGGATGGCTACACCTTC

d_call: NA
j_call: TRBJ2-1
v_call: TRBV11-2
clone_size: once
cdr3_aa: CASSLGGSYNEQFF
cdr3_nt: TGTGCCAGCAGCCTCGGGGGCTCCTACAATGAGCAGTTCTTC

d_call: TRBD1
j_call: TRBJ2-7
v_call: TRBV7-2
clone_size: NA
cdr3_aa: CASSLTQGTYEQYF
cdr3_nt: TGTGCCAGCAGCTTGACACAGGGGACCTACGAGCAGTACTTC

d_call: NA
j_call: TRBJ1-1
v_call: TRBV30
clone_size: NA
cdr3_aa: CAWRSIIYEAFF
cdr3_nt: TGTGCCTGGAGGTCGATAATTTATGAAGCTTTCTTT

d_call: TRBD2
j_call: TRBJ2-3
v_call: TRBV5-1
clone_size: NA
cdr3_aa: CASSLVVSGIDTQYF
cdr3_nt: TGCGCCAGCAGCTTGGTTGTTAGCGGGATAGATACGCAGTATTTT

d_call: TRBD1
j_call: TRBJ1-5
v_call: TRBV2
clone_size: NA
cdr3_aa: CASSGRGLQPQHF
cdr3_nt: TGTGCCAGCTCTGGCAGGGGGCTTCAGCCCCAGCATTTT

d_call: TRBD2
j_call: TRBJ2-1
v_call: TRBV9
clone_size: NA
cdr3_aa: CASSVRLAGADEQFF
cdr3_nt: TGTGCCAGCAGCGTTAGGCTAGCGGGAGCGGATGAGCAGTTCTTC

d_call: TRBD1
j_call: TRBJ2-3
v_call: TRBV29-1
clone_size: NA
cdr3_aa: CSVDLDRGRTDTQYF
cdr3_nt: TGCAGCGTTGACCTGGACAGGGGGCGAACAGATACGCAGTATTTT

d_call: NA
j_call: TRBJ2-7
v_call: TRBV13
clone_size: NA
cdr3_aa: CASSTSVYEQYF
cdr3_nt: TGTGCCAGCAGCACTAGTGTATACGAGCAGTACTTC

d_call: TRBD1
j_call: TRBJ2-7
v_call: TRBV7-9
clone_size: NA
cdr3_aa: CASSLVTDRGYEQYF
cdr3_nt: TGTGCCAGCAGCTTAGTAACGGACAGGGGCTACGAGCAGTACTTC

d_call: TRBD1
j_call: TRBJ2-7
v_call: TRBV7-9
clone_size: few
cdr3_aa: CASSRGQGPYEQYF
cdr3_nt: TGTGCCAGCAGCCGCGGACAGGGCCCCTACGAGCAGTACTTC

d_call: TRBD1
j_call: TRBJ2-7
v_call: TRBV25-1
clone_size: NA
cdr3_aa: CASSTPPGQGAEQYF
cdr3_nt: TGTGCCAGCAGTACCCCGCCGGGACAGGGGGCCGAGCAGTACTTC

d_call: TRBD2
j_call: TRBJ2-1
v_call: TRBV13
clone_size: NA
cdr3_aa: CASSYGRVREFF
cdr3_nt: TGTGCCAGCAGCTACGGGAGGGTCCGCGAGTTCTTC

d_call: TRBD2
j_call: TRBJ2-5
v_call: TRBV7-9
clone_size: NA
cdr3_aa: CASSSLAGEYQETQYF
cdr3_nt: TGTGCCAGCAGCTCACTAGCGGGCGAGTACCAAGAGACCCAGTACTTC

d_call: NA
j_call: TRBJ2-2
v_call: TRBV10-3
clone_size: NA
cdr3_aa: CAIRQENTGELFF
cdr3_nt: TGTGCCATACGACAGGAGAACACCGGGGAGCTGTTTTTT

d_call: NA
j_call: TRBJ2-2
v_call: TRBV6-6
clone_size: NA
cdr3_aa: CASSASSRGDTGELFF
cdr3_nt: TGTGCCAGCAGTGCGTCTAGCAGGGGGGACACCGGGGAGCTGTTTTTT

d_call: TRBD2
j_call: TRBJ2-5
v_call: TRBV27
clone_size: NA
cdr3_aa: CASSPLSGIGAETQYF
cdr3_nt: TGTGCCAGCAGCCCCCTAAGCGGGATTGGGGCAGAGACCCAGTACTTC

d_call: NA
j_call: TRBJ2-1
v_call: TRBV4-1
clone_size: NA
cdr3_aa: CASSQKGIYEQFF
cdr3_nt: TGCGCCAGCAGCCAAAAGGGGATTTATGAGCAGTTCTTC

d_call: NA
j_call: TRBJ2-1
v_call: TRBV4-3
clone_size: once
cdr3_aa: CASSLIRDSPHEQFF
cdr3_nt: TGCGCCAGCAGCCTCATCCGGGACTCCCCCCATGAGCAGTTCTTC

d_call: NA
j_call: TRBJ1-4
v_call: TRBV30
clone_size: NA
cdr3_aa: CAWRQGNEKLFF
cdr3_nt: TGTGCCTGGAGACAGGGAAATGAAAAACTGTTTTTT

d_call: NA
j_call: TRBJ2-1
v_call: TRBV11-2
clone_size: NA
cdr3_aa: CASSSSTGNLRNEQFF
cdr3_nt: TGTGCCAGCAGCTCGTCTACAGGGAACCTTCGGAATGAGCAGTTCTTC

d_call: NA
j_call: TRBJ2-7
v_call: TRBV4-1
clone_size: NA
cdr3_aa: CASSQEWDGYEQYF
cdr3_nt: TGCGCCAGCAGCCAAGAATGGGACGGCTACGAGCAGTACTTC

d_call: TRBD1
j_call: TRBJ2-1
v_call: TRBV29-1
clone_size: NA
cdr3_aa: CSARQGDYNEQFF
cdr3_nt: TGCAGCGCTAGACAGGGCGACTACAATGAGCAGTTCTTC

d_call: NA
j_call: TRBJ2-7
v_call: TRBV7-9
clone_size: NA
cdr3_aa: CASSLVDSSYEQYF
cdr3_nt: TGTGCCAGCAGCTTAGTGGACAGCTCCTACGAGCAGTACTTC

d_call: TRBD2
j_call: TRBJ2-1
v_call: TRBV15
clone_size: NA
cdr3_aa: CATSSSGGRGPDNEQFF
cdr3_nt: TGTGCCACCAGCAGCTCTGGCGGGAGAGGTCCCGACAATGAGCAGTTCTTC

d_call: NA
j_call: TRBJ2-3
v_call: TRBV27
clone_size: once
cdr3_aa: CASSQMSSGDTQYF
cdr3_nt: TGTGCCAGCAGTCAAATGTCCTCGGGAGATACGCAGTATTTT

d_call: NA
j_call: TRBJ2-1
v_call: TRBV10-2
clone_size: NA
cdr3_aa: CASSESGGPYSYNEQFF
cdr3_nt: TGCGCCAGCAGTGAGTCGGGGGGTCCTTACTCCTACAATGAGCAGTTCTTC

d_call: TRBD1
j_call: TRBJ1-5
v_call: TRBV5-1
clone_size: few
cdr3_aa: CASSLTGQPNQPQHF
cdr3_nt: TGCGCCAGCAGCTTGACGGGACAGCCTAATCAGCCCCAGCATTTT

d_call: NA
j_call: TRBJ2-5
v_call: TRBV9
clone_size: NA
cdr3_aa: CASSVEGDPGETQYF
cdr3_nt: TGTGCCAGCAGCGTAGAGGGGGATCCGGGAGAGACCCAGTACTTC